The present T cell receptor beta chain was sequenced within a study of beta chain features in type 1 diabetes. Study-level points and caveats: Type 1 diabetes patients had moderately but significantly shorter TCRB CDR3s in all four CD4+ subsets.

There was one heparinised blood draw per donor, averaging approximately 120 mL. Notes on this clone: Its specificity is not known.

Expressed TCRB transcripts were sequenced because the isolated RNA had all been reverse transcribed beforehand. TCRdb keeps only in-frame clones here, not all; method: immunoSEQ multiplex PCR. The top ten clones hold over 0.01% of a sample with 250,000 to 300,000 clones, approximately 25% of them seen once. Per germline, CDR1 SGDLS and CDR2 YYNGEE. The V end lost 4 bases, the J end lost 2 bases, and 16 bases lay between the germline ends. CDR3 length equals 16 residues. The sample comprised naive CD4+ T cells from blood. The clonotype comes from a woman aged 25 to 39 with type 1 diabetes. The J gene is TRBJ2-1, the V gene TRBV9, with D possibly being TRBD2 (6 bases). The CDR3 sequence: CASSPLGERAYNEQFF. The CDR3 DNA reads as TGTGCCAGCAGCCCCCTCGGGGAGCGGGCCTACAATGAGCAGTTCTTC.